This T cell receptor (beta chain) emerged from a study of blood T cell repertoires in COVID-19. Study-wide context: There were acute and convalescent COVID-19 samples, and they came from the United States, Italy and Spain.

Only in-frame clones appear in the TCRdb table, and some are missing; sequencing was by immunoSEQ multiplex PCR. This table has a few hundred thousand clones, 88% appearing once. Between the trimmed V and J ends, which lost 3 bases and 5 bases, there was a span of 16 bases. CDR1 and CDR2 (germline): MDHEN, SYDVKM. This CDR3 is built from 16 residues. This receptor was identified in a man aged 25-45 years who had recovered from COVID-19. The chain uses TRBV28 and TRBJ1-4; a weak D match, TRBD1 (6 bases). Material: PBMCs or T cells enriched from blood (not recorded which). The chain's CDR3 is CASSLPGARGNEKLFF. Written as DNA, the CDR3 is TGTGCCAGCAGTTTGCCAGGGGCTAGGGGAAATGAAAAACTGTTTTTT.